This paragraph reports one T cell receptor beta chain. The antigen is unknown. Some clones are missing from TCRdb's copy, which holds only in-frame ones; the method was immunoSEQ multiplex PCR. This repertoire shows about 350,000 clones, around 89% found once; its top ten account for around 5.3%. The data are from a study of Ad26.COV2.S vaccination and SARS-CoV-2 variants. Background on the study: Donor allocation was to the COV1001 Ad26.COV2.S trial arm.

As to treatment: some 20 received Ad26.COV2.S at low or high dose, single or two shots; roughly 5 received placebo; per-sample allocation not given. Vaccine and placebo recipients were sampled on day 63 after the first injection. The CDR3 loop spans 15 amino acids. From germline, CDR1 is MNHEY and CDR2 SMNVEV (reference sequence). Trimming cost V 3 bases and J 0 bases; bases outside gene matches: 4. Findings and caveats of the study: Total T cell responses, in the TCR breadth and depth analyses, may have been underestimated. Reported findings describe substantial breadth in spike-specific CD8+ and CD4+ T cell responses following vaccination.

The source of this sequence is a person aged 18-60 years who received the Ad26.COV2.S COVID-19 vaccine or a placebo. V gene TRBV27 combines with J gene TRBJ2-7, with 8 bases lining up with TRBD1. Sample: peripheral blood, taken in a trial of Ad26.COV2.S vaccine versus placebo. CDR3 sequence reads: CASSFGQGSSYEQYF. The CDR3 DNA reads as TGTGCCAGCAGTTTTGGACAGGGAAGCTCCTACGAGCAGTACTTC.